Shown below are 30 T cell receptor beta chains from a single sample sequenced in a study of Graves' ophthalmopathy and Graves' hyperthyroidism. The authors amplified TCR beta CDR3 regions, and they did so from RNA transcripts for repertoire sequencing. An opening RT-PCR round employed HTBI primers and preceded a second-round multiplex PCR. MiXCR, run by TCRdb on the multiplex PCR reads, gives a single entry per CDR3 protein. The sample carries hundreds of thousands of distinct CDR3 sequences, 35% to 45% recorded once. What was sequenced was peripheral blood. These receptors all come from an adult man with Graves' ophthalmopathy.

As concerns this clonotype: At one end, the junction sequence differs from germline, possibly due to a read error. The chain uses TRBV7-7 and TRBJ2-3; tentative D call: TRBD1 (5 bases). CDR1 SSHAT and CDR2 FNYEAQ come from the germline V gene (reference sequence). This CDR3 region has 16 residues. The CDR3 bases are TGTGCTAGCAGCTTAGGGGCCTCGAAGTACACAGATACGCAGTATTTT. This gives the protein CASSLGASKYTDTQYF. The whole variable domain, filled in from reference TRBV7-7 and TRBJ2-3, reads GAGVSQSPRYKVTKRGQDVTLRCDPISSHATLYWYQQALGQGPEFLTYFNYEAQPDKSGLPSDRFSAERPEGSISTLTIQRTEQRDSAMYRCASSLGASKYTDTQYFGPGTRLTVL.

This clonotype was detected many times. The J gene is TRBJ1-3, the V gene TRBV20-1; the D gene is possibly TRBD1 (6 bases). V lost 6 bases and J lost 8, with 11 bases in between. Germline CDR1 is DFQATT and CDR2 is SNEGSKA (reference sequence). The CDR3 sequence is 11 residues long. The CDR3 DNA reads as TGCAGTGCCACGGACAGTTACACCATATATTTT. Encoded protein: CSATDSYTIYF.

The chain links TRBV5-1 to TRBJ2-1; TRBD2 matches 8 bases. This CDR3 has 12 residues. Germline V gene lookup returns CDR1 SGHRS and CDR2 YFSETQ. V lost 2 bases to trimming and J lost 16 bases; unmatched junction nucleotides: 8. The CDR3 bases are TGCGCCAGCAGCTTAACTAGCGGACCGGCATTCTTC. It is translated as CASSLTSGPAFF.

The J gene is TRBJ2-7, the V gene TRBV29-1, with D maybe TRBD2 (5 bases). TRBJ2-1 explains the end of the DNA better; the J call may be wrong. Germline lookup yields CDR1 SQVTM and CDR2 ANQGSEA. The CDR3 extends over 13 amino acids. DNA for the CDR3: TGCAGCGCTGCCCTCCGGGGAGACAATGAGCAGTTCTTC. Its translation is CSAALRGDNEQFF.

The CDR3 spells CSLFLAGGREQYF. CDR3 bases: TGCAGCTTGTTTCTAGCGGGGGGGCGCGAGCAGTACTTC. This chain uses TRBV29-1 with TRBJ2-7; 12 nucleotides line up with TRBD2. Trimming removed 8 bases from V and 6 bases from J; junction bases left unmatched: 8. The CDR3 is 13 residues long. The germline V gene has CDR1 SQVTM and CDR2 ANQGSEA.

This rearrangement joins TRBV10-3 to TRBJ2-7; unclear D gene. The CDR3 consists of 13 residues. The germline gives CDR1 ENHRY, CDR2 SYGVKD. Between the trimmed V and J ends, which lost 2 bases and 3 bases, there was a span of 8 bases. This CDR3 reads CAISEVWGYEQYF. The DNA for the CDR3 is TGTGCCATCAGTGAGGTGTGGGGCTACGAGCAGTACTTC.

This clonotype was detected ten times or more. The CDR3 spells CASSFSYLNTEAFF. The CDR3 nucleotides read TGCGCCAGCAGCTTCTCATACCTGAACACTGAAGCTTTCTTT. The V gene is TRBV5-1, the J gene TRBJ1-1; D not resolved. The CDR3 is made up of 14 amino acids. Per germline, CDR1 SGHRS and CDR2 YFSETQ. V lost 2 bases and J lost 0, with 8 bases in between. Supplemented by reference TRBV5-1 and TRBJ1-1, the full variable domain reads KAGVTQTPRYLIKTRGQQVTLSCSPISGHRSVSWYQQTPGQGLQFLFEYFSETQRNKGNFPGRFSGRQFSNSRSEMNVSTLELGDSALYLCASSFSYLNTEAFFGQGTRLTVV.

On this clonotype: A read error is possible here, since a much larger clone lies one base away. The rearrangement links TRBV20-1 to TRBJ1-3, with 7 nucleotides matching TRBD1. The germline gives CDR1 DFQATT, CDR2 SNEGSKA (reference sequence). The CDR3 sequence is 14 residues long. The V segment lost 0 bases and the J segment 5 bases; nucleotides outside the gene matches: 4. Here the CDR3 DNA reads TGCAGTGCTAGAGATCGGACAGGAAGAAACACCATATATTTT. It yields the protein CSARDRTGRNTIYF.

This clonotype was detected only a few times. The rearrangement joins TRBV5-5 to TRBJ2-2; TRBD2 matches 8 bases. The ends lost 2 bases at V and 4 bases at J; junction bases unmatched: 10. This CDR3 has 17 residues. Germline CDR1 is SGHKS and CDR2 is YYEKEE (reference sequence). This chain's CDR3 is CASSFGLAGSSTGELFF. The CDR3 DNA is TGTGCCAGCAGCTTTGGCCTAGCGGGTTCCTCCACCGGGGAGCTGTTTTTT.

The chain carries TRBV20-1 and TRBJ2-2; D is possibly TRBD2 (6 bases). CDR1 DFQATT and CDR2 SNEGSKA come from the germline V gene (reference sequence). Trimming shortened V by 8 bases and J by 7 bases, and 14 bases separated the two germline ends. This CDR3 has 12 residues. The CDR3 protein is CSIEQGGGELFF. The CDR3 nucleotides read TGCAGTATAGAGCAGGGAGGCGGGGAGCTGTTTTTT.

The chain employs TRBV11-1 and TRBJ1-1, with TRBD1 as a possible D gene (6 bases). V was trimmed by 3 bases and J by 0 bases, leaving 8 bases between them. CDR1 is SGHAT and CDR2 is FQDESV in the germline V gene (reference sequence). The CDR3 covers 14 residues. DNA for the CDR3: TGTGCCAGCAGCTTCGGGACATTGAACACTGAAGCTTTCTTT. The encoded protein is CASSFGTLNTEAFF.

This clonotype was picked up a small number of times. V and J are TRBV3-1 and TRBJ2-7, with unresolved D. The V end lost 0 bases, the J end lost 5 bases, and 11 bases lay between the germline ends. In germline, CDR1 is LGHDT, CDR2 YNNKEL (reference sequence). The CDR3 contains 14 residues. The CDR3, as DNA: TGTGCCAGCAGCCAAGATCTTGTCACACACGAGCAGTACTTC. This sequence encodes CASSQDLVTHEQYF.

This clonotype was seen once. This chain uses TRBV9 with TRBJ1-2, with D hard to call. The CDR3 loop spans 13 amino acids. V lost 0 bases and J 11 bases, leaving 14 bases between the germline ends. Germline CDR1 reads SGDLS; CDR2 reads YYNGEE. CDR3 loop: CASSVEEGRGYTF. DNA of the CDR3: TGTGCCAGCAGCGTAGAAGAGGGCAGAGGTTACACCTTC.

On this clonotype: A much bigger clone sits one base away, suggesting this may be a read error. For the CDR3, the DNA is TGTGCCATCAGTCGGACTAGCGGGGGCACCGGGGAGCCGTTTTTT. Translated: CAISRTSGGTGEPFF. This chain links TRBV10-3 with TRBJ2-2; TRBD2 matches at 13 bases. The germline V gene encodes CDR1 ENHRY and CDR2 SYGVKD. This CDR3 contains 15 residues.

This chain joins TRBV4-1 and TRBJ1-2; D remains unclear. V shed 5 bases and J shed 3 bases, with 22 bases lying between them. The CDR3 runs to 17 residues. Germline V gives CDR1 MGHRA, CDR2 YSYEKL. The CDR3 loop reads CASSFRHQGEQYYGYTF. CDR3 nucleotides: TGCGCCAGCAGCTTCAGGCACCAAGGAGAGCAGTACTATGGCTACACCTTC.

This chain connects TRBV19 to TRBJ2-2; D may be TRBD1 or TRBD2 (6 bases each). Trimming shortened V by 5 bases and J by 4 bases, and 14 bases separated the two germline ends. CDR3 length: 15 amino acids. Germline V gene data show CDR1 as LNHDA and CDR2 as SQIVND (reference sequence). CDR3 residues: CASSPTGAGTGELFF. The CDR3 coding sequence is TGTGCCAGTAGTCCCACGGGGGCCGGCACCGGGGAGCTGTTTTTT. The full variable domain, in which reference TRBV19 and TRBJ2-2 provide the parts outside the CDR3, is DGGITQSPKYLFRKEGQNVTLSCEQNLNHDAMYWYRQDPGQGLRLIYYSQIVNDFQKGDIAEGYSVSREKKESFPLTVTSAQKNPTAFYLCASSPTGAGTGELFFGEGSRLTVL.

Only a few counts were recorded for this clonotype. Compared with germline, one end of the junction differs, possibly owing to a read error. The chain joins TRBV7-9 to TRBJ1-6, with a weak D call TRBD1 (6 bases). Germline CDR1 and CDR2: SEHNR and FQNEAQ (reference sequence). CDR3 size: 14 residues. The CDR3 coding sequence is TGCGCCAGCAGCCAAGACCGGGGGGGCTCACCCCTCCACTTT. Its protein product is CASSQDRGGSPLHF.

The V gene is TRBV2, the J gene TRBJ2-7; 9 bases match TRBD2. Germline V gene lookup returns CDR1 SNHLY and CDR2 FYNNEI. Trimming removed 5 bases from V and 7 bases from J; junction bases left unmatched: 21. This CDR3 spans 18 amino acids. This CDR3 reads CASSLSGTASGARREQYF. CDR3 nucleotides: TGTGCCAGCAGTTTGTCGGGGACGGCTAGCGGGGCTCGTCGGGAGCAGTACTTC.

Ten or more counts support this clonotype. The gene calls are TRBV7-9 and TRBJ1-5; perhaps TRBD1 as D (5 bases). The CDR3 runs 15 residues. Germline-derived CDR1 and CDR2 are SEHNR and FQNEAQ (reference sequence). The ends were cut back, 5 bases at V and 6 bases at J, with 17 bases in the middle. This CDR3 is CASSPGGADRQPQHF. As DNA, the CDR3 is TGTGCCAGCAGCCCGGGTGGGGCCGATCGTCAGCCCCAGCATTTT.

Only a few counts were recorded for this clonotype. This rearrangement joins TRBV9 to TRBJ2-2; D may match TRBD1 or TRBD2 (5 bases each). Germline CDR1 SGDLS, CDR2 YYNGEE. The CDR3 is 16 residues long. The germline V and J ends were trimmed by 4 bases and 4 bases, with 17 bases remaining between them. As DNA, the CDR3 is TGTGCCAGCAGCCCCCACGAGGGGTTAGGCACCGGGGAGCTGTTTTTT. It yields the protein CASSPHEGLGTGELFF.

This chain connects TRBV5-1 to TRBJ2-7, with TRBD1 matching over 11 bases. Germline V gene lookup returns CDR1 SGHRS and CDR2 YFSETQ. This CDR3 has 15 amino acids. V shed 4 bases, J shed 4 bases, and the junction held 7 bases outside the gene matches. In DNA, the CDR3 is TGCGCCAGCAGCCCGGGGGACAGGGGGGCTTACGAGCAGTACTTC. It is translated as CASSPGDRGAYEQYF.

V usage is TRBV25-1 and J usage is TRBJ1-1; D is unclear. V was clipped by 8 bases and J by 0 bases, with 19 bases between them. The CDR3 is made up of 16 amino acids. CDR1 and CDR2 (germline): MGHDK, SYGVNS. The CDR3 is CASSPASRFMNTEAFF. DNA of the CDR3: TGTGCCAGCTCACCAGCGAGCCGCTTCATGAACACTGAAGCTTTCTTT.

CDR3 nucleotides: TGCAGCGTTGAGTGGGGTACGGGAGCCAATCAGCCCCAGCATTTT. Its protein product is CSVEWGTGANQPQHF. This rearrangement joins TRBV29-1 to TRBJ1-5; D is ambiguous. With 3 bases removed from V and 3 bases from J, the gap between germline ends came to 15 bases. Germline V gives CDR1 SQVTM, CDR2 ANQGSEA. CDR3 length: 15 residues.

In regard to this clonotype: Relative to the germline gene, one junction end is altered; a read error may explain this. This chain joins TRBV25-1 and TRBJ1-3, with D perhaps matching TRBD1 (5 bases). Per the germline V gene, CDR1 is MGHDK and CDR2 is SYGVNS. The CDR3 is 14 residues long. CDR3 sequence: CASSDRYSGNTTYF. In nucleotides, the CDR3 is TGTGCCAGCAGCGACAGATACTCTGGAAACACCACATATTTT.

The chain has TRBV29-1 and TRBJ2-6; D ambiguous. The CDR3 sequence is 12 residues long. Trimming pared 3 bases from V and 4 bases from J, leaving 4 bases between. Per germline, CDR1 SQVTM and CDR2 ANQGSEA. CDR3 sequence reads: CSVDTGANVLTF. The CDR3 DNA reads TGCAGCGTTGATACCGGGGCCAACGTCCTGACTTTC.

The sample holds a few counts of this clonotype. The genes are TRBV12-3 or TRBV12-4 and TRBJ1-3; 9 nucleotides match TRBD1. With V trimmed by 6 bases and J by 2 bases, 14 bases remained unmatched. The CDR3 length is 18 residues. Here the CDR3 reads CASRNVRDRVKPGNTIYF. CDR3 DNA: TGTGCCAGCAGGAATGTCCGGGACAGGGTTAAACCTGGAAACACCATATATTTT.

The rearrangement uses TRBV7-2 and TRBJ1-5; possible D gene TRBD1, 6 bases. CDR3 length: 15 amino acids. Trimming took off 5 bases at V and 4 bases at J, with 15 bases between the two ends. From germline, CDR1 is SGHTA and CDR2 FQGNSA. The CDR3 DNA follows: TGTGCCAGCAGCCCGGAGACAGGTGAAAATCAGCCCCAGCATTTT. This gives the protein CASSPETGENQPQHF.

In this sample, this clonotype turned up many times. The V and J genes are TRBV7-2 and TRBJ1-2; D ambiguous. Trimming removed 1 base at V and 4 bases at J, with 10 bases between. CDR3 length: 14 residues. In germline, CDR1 is SGHTA, CDR2 FQGNSA. The CDR3 reads CASSLGQDSYGYTF. The CDR3 DNA is TGTGCCAGCAGCTTAGGCCAGGACTCCTATGGCTACACCTTC.

This clonotype came up many times. The CDR3 DNA sequence: TGTGCCAGCAGCCGGACGGGTGACGAGCAGTACTTC. Protein product: CASSRTGDEQYF. J is TRBJ2-7 and V is TRBV14; no clear D gene. The CDR3 runs to 12 residues. V was cut by 4 bases and J by 5 bases, with 9 bases left in between. Germline V gene data show CDR1 as SGHDN and CDR2 as FVKESK. Full variable domain (outside the CDR3, taken from reference TRBV14 and TRBJ2-7): EAGVTQFPSHSVIEKGQTVTLRCDPISGHDNLYWYRRVMGKEIKFLLHFVKESKQDESGMPNNRFLAERTGGTYSTLKVQPAELEDSGVYFCASSRTGDEQYFGPGTRLTVT.

The chain recombines TRBV15 with TRBJ1-4; TRBD1 aligns across 7 bases. Unmatched junction bases numbered 6, after V lost 1 base and J lost 4 bases. Germline-derived CDR1 and CDR2 are LNHNV and YYDKDF (reference sequence). CDR3 length equals 16 residues. The CDR3 DNA follows: TGTGCCACCAGCAGAGGCCGAGCAGGGGGTAATGAAAAACTGTTTTTT. Its translation: CATSRGRAGGNEKLFF.